Each of the 3 T cell receptor beta chains below was sequenced from the same sample in a study of cytomegalovirus exposure and HLA in healthy donors. In the PCR, 60 Vbeta and 13 Jbeta primers were used. The protocol was immunoSEQ multiplex PCR, while the TCRdb copy is restricted to in-frame clones and leaves out a portion. Counted here are around 140,000 clones, 60% to 80% occurring once; the ten biggest clones make up approximately 0.9%. Specimen: PBMCs. Receptors originate from a woman aged 60-70 years in good health and CMV-seronegative.

This chain joins TRBV7-3 and TRBJ2-1, with D possibly matching TRBD1 (5 bases). V was cut by 2 bases and J by 10 bases, with 18 bases left in between. The CDR3 spans 15 residues. Germline CDR1 is SGHTA and CDR2 is FQGTGA. The CDR3 nucleotides read TGTGCCAGCAGCTTAGGTCTAGAAGGGGTCCGCGAGCAGTTCTTC. It is translated as CASSLGLEGVREQFF.

J is TRBJ2-5 and V is TRBV5-1; 7 positions agree with TRBD1. Judging by the DNA end, TRBJ2-7 fits better; the J call may be wrong. The CDR3 loop spans 12 amino acids. Looked up from germline, CDR1 is SGHRS and CDR2 is YFSETQ. CDR3 region: CASSPRGREQYF. The CDR3 region has the DNA TGCGCCAGCAGCCCTAGGGGGCGCGAGCAGTACTTC.

The J gene is TRBJ2-7, the V gene TRBV29-1, with TRBD1 matching 7 bases. CDR1 and CDR2 from the germline V gene are SQVTM and ANQGSEA. V trimming: 6 bases; J trimming: 0 bases; junction bases outside the gene matches: 11. The CDR3 runs 15 residues. The CDR3 DNA sequence: TGCAGCGTAAAGATGGACAGGTTAGGCTCCTACGAGCAGTACTTC. Translated: CSVKMDRLGSYEQYF.